This T cell receptor beta chain was identified during a study of T-cell memory formation after mild COVID-19. In the study overall: TCR clusters were mostly confined to one donor each. Study-wide results and caveats: Confirmation of SARS-CoV-2 specificity was lacking for second-wave clones peaking day 37. CD4/CD8 balance characterized clones contracting day 15 to 85, and CD4+ skew characterized later expanders.

One entry per CDR3 protein results from TCRdb running MiXCR on the 5' RACE reads. Of tens of thousands of distinct CDR3 sequences in the sample, approximately 13% are singletons; the top ten hold approximately 26%. CDR3 length: 14 residues. V was cut by 0 bases and J by 1 base, with 6 bases left in between. Germline CDR1 SGHRS, CDR2 YFSETQ. As concerns this clonotype: Its target is not known.

Sequenced input: PBMCs or a T cell subset sorted from them (not recorded which). The V gene is TRBV5-1, the J gene TRBJ2-3; no definite D call. This sequence was found in an adult woman who had mild COVID-19 (a few samples of this study predate the infection). Cell type and time point are not known. In DNA form, the CDR3 reads TGCGCCAGCAGCTTGGCCCTTGGCACAGATACGCAGTATTTT. It specifies CASSLALGTDTQYF.